This T cell receptor (beta chain) was documented in a study of graft-versus-host responses after intestinal transplantation. Across the study: Recipients had multivisceral, liver-intestinal, or isolated intestinal transplants. Tacrolimus and steroids were given for 3 to 4 years to all recipients after anti-thymocyte globulin induction. The study, taken as a whole, reports: GvH clones turned up in recipient marrow; some had shown up first in ileum or blood.

Sorting after the reaction isolated proliferating CFSE-low CD3+CD4+ and CD3+CD8+ responders. The V end was cut by 2 bases, the J end by 3 bases, with 12 bases between. The CDR3 totals 15 residues. Germline CDR1 SGHAT, CDR2 FQDESV (reference sequence). This clone was picked up a small number of times. TCRdb's table, derived via immunoSEQ multiplex PCR, lists solely in-frame clones and lacks some. This table holds roughly 7,000 clones, roughly 24% found once. V usage is TRBV11-1 and J usage is TRBJ2-3; D may be TRBD2 (5 bases). This receptor was taken from a human patient who received an intestinal transplant. The sequenced sample was alloreactive CD4+ T cells from a mixed lymphocyte reaction culture, obtained before intestinal transplant. Specified subset: CFSE-low proliferating T cells sorted from roughly six-day pre-transplant mixed lymphocyte reaction (GvH or HvG direction). This CDR3 is CASSLIDGITDTQYF. The CDR3 nucleotides read TGTGCCAGCAGCTTAATAGACGGGATAACAGATACGCAGTATTTT.